Presented here are 27 T cell receptor beta chains from one specimen sequenced in a study of post-analysis software for immune sequencing data. Whole-study findings and limits: Patients showed TRBV5-6, TRBV5-1 and TRBV20-1 among four to six TRBV segments more frequent than in controls.

Unique molecular identifiers were carried by the TCR beta cDNA libraries. TCRdb analysed the PCR reads with MiXCR anew, one entry per CDR3 protein. The sample includes fewer than 550,000 distinct CDR3 sequences, around a third of them seen just once. No antigen is known for these receptors. Sequenced material: blood. The source is a girl aged 2 to 17 with multiple sclerosis.

The V and J genes are TRBV25-1 and TRBJ2-3; 13 bases are a match to TRBD2. In germline, CDR1 is MGHDK, CDR2 SYGVNS. J was trimmed by 6 bases and V by 3 bases; bases with no gene match: 15. The CDR3 extends over 19 amino acids. The CDR3 sequence: CASSDPGLAGASQVDTQYF. The CDR3 bases are TGTGCCAGCAGTGACCCCGGACTAGCGGGGGCTTCCCAGGTGGATACGCAGTATTTT. The full variable domain, in which reference TRBV25-1 and TRBJ2-3 provide the parts outside the CDR3, is EADIYQTPRYLVIGTGKKITLECSQTMGHDKMYWYQQDPGMELHLIHYSYGVNSTEKGDLSSESTVSRIRTEHFPLTLESARPSHTSQYLCASSDPGLAGASQVDTQYFGPGTRLTVL.

The chain has TRBV5-1 and TRBJ2-7; D is perhaps TRBD1 (7 bases). The last part of the DNA fits TRBJ2-5 better; the J call may be wrong. CDR3 size: 15 residues. Looked up from germline, CDR1 is SGHRS and CDR2 is YFSETQ. In nucleotides, the CDR3 is TGCGCCAGCAGCCCGACAGGGAGGAACCAAGAGACCCAGTACTTC. This translates into CASSPTGRNQETQYF.

The chain employs TRBV20-1 and TRBJ2-1, with TRBD2 as a possible D gene (5 bases). Germline lookup yields CDR1 DFQATT and CDR2 SNEGSKA (reference sequence). The CDR3 length is 13 residues. Trimming removed 4 bases from V and 4 bases from J, with 11 bases in between. CDR3 bases: TGCAGTGCTATCGCCGGGGAGTACAATGAGCAGTTCTTC. It specifies CSAIAGEYNEQFF.

Details on this clonotype: At one boundary the junction diverges from the germline segment, which might be a read error. The CDR3 DNA reads as TGTGCCGGCAGCACCAGAGGGACGGTTAGCACAGATACGCAGTATTTT. Protein sequence: CAGSTRGTVSTDTQYF. This sequence joins TRBV7-9 and TRBJ2-3, with D perhaps matching TRBD1 or TRBD2 (5 bases each). The V gene's germline CDR1 is SEHNR and CDR2 FQNEAQ (reference sequence). The CDR3 totals 16 residues.

In regard to this clonotype: A read error may account for a junction end that differs from germline. The rearrangement uses TRBV18 and TRBJ2-1, with D maybe TRBD2 (5 bases). The germline gives CDR1 KGHSH, CDR2 LQKENI. The CDR3 length is 15 residues. This CDR3 reads CTSSPQVGLTNEQFF. The CDR3 coding sequence is TGTACCAGCTCACCGCAAGTAGGACTCACAAATGAGCAGTTCTTC. The whole variable domain, filled in from reference TRBV18 and TRBJ2-1, reads NAGVMQNPRHLVRRRGQEARLRCSPMKGHSHVYWYRQLPEEGLKFMVYLQKENIIDESGMPKERFSAEFPKEGPSILRIQQVVRGDSAAYFCTSSPQVGLTNEQFFGPGTRLTVL.

The chain has TRBV13 and TRBJ2-7; tentatively, D is TRBD1 or TRBD2 (5 bases each). V was clipped by 5 bases and J by 2 bases, with 13 bases between them. The CDR3 sequence is 14 residues long. CDR1 is PRHDT, CDR2 FYEKMQ, per germline (reference sequence). As DNA, the CDR3 is TGTGCCAGCAGCGTCGGGACCCTCACCTACGAGCAGTACTTC. Translating it yields CASSVGTLTYEQYF.

V and J are TRBV5-1 and TRBJ2-7; D perhaps matches TRBD2 (6 bases). The tail of the sequence fits TRBJ2-5 better, so the J call may be wrong. The CDR3 is made up of 15 amino acids. Germline V CDR1 and CDR2: SGHRS, YFSETQ. The chain's CDR3 is CASSPRAGSVETQYF. The CDR3 DNA follows: TGCGCCAGCAGCCCACGCGCGGGGAGCGTGGAGACCCAGTACTTC.

The chain has TRBV12-3 or TRBV12-4 and TRBJ1-2; unclear D gene. V shed 5 bases and J shed 5 bases, with 12 bases lying between them. The CDR3 covers 13 residues. The CDR3 sequence: CASSLSSTYGYTF. CDR3 nucleotides: TGTGCCAGCAGTCTTAGTTCCACGTATGGCTACACCTTC.

The rearrangement links TRBV18 to TRBJ1-1; 7 bases are shared with TRBD1. This CDR3 contains 14 residues. Germline lookup yields CDR1 KGHSH and CDR2 LQKENI. Unmatched junction bases numbered 6, after V lost 4 bases and J lost 4 bases. The chain's CDR3 is CASSLDRVGTEAFF. Here the CDR3 DNA reads TGTGCCAGCTCACTCGACAGGGTGGGCACTGAAGCTTTCTTT.

This clonotype has just a few counts. The CDR3 protein is CASEDTREPERGYTF. Written as DNA, the CDR3 is TGTGCCAGCGAGGACACCCGGGAGCCAGAGCGGGGCTACACCTTC. V and J are TRBV10-3 and TRBJ1-2; weak D call: TRBD1 (5 bases). The germline gives CDR1 ENHRY, CDR2 SYGVKD. Trimming took off 10 bases at V and 8 bases at J, with 26 bases between the two ends. This CDR3 spans 15 amino acids.

The chain has TRBV5-1 and TRBJ2-3; D is ambiguous. The CDR3 covers 13 residues. V gave up 0 bases and J gave up 4 bases, with 6 bases separating them. Germline V gene sequence: CDR1 SGHRS, CDR2 YFSETQ. This CDR3 reads CASSLGPADTQYF. DNA for the CDR3: TGCGCCAGCAGCTTGGGACCCGCAGATACGCAGTATTTT.

The V gene is TRBV7-2, the J gene TRBJ2-5, with unresolved D. TRBJ2-7 matches the DNA end more closely, so the J call is doubtful. Germline V CDR1 and CDR2: SGHTA, FQGNSA. The length of the CDR3 is 14 residues. The DNA for the CDR3 is TGTGCCAGCAGCTCCGAGACACCTTGGGGCGAGCAGTACTTC. Protein product: CASSSETPWGEQYF.

V gene TRBV5-1 combines with J gene TRBJ1-5, with a tentative D call TRBD1 (6 bases). Trimming removed 4 bases at V and 6 bases at J, with 17 bases between. Germline assignment: CDR1 SGHRS and CDR2 YFSETQ. CDR3 length: 15 residues. The CDR3 DNA reads TGCGCCAGCAGCGTGGGGGACAAGGGGAGTCAGCCCCAGCATTTT. Protein sequence: CASSVGDKGSQPQHF.

This chain joins TRBV20-1 and TRBJ1-5, with TRBD1 as a possible D gene (6 bases). The CDR3 extends over 14 amino acids. Per germline, CDR1 DFQATT and CDR2 SNEGSKA (reference sequence). V was clipped by 4 bases and J by 5 bases, with 15 bases between them. Written as DNA, the CDR3 is TGCAGTGCTATAACACAGGGACCCCATCAGCCCCAGCATTTT. This encodes CSAITQGPHQPQHF.

The chain links TRBV6-6 to TRBJ2-3, with D hard to call. The CDR3 totals 15 residues. Looked up from germline, CDR1 is MNHNY and CDR2 is SVGAGI (reference sequence). V lost 6 bases and J lost 6, with 19 bases in between. CDR3 protein: CASSYGPFISDTQYF. The CDR3 DNA reads TGTGCCAGCAGCTACGGACCATTCATTTCCGATACGCAGTATTTT.

The genes are TRBV21-1 and TRBJ2-3. TRBV21-1 is a pseudogene segment. The length of the CDR3 is 13 residues. This CDR3 is CASSILFSDTQYF. CDR3 nucleotides: TGTGCCAGCAGCATATTGTTCTCGGATACGCAGTATTTT.

J is TRBJ2-7 and V is TRBV10-2; D remains ambiguous. This CDR3 contains 14 residues. Trimming removed 0 bases from V and 3 bases from J, with 9 bases in between. The germline gives CDR1 WSHSY, CDR2 SAAADI. The CDR3 region is CASSESRQYYEQYF. The CDR3 nucleotides are TGCGCCAGCAGTGAGTCGCGGCAGTACTACGAGCAGTACTTC.

This clonotype came up a few times. This chain links TRBV10-3 with TRBJ2-4; 7 bases agree with TRBD1. The CDR3 is made up of 15 amino acids. The ends lost 2 bases at V and 1 base at J; junction bases unmatched: 2. Germline V gives CDR1 ENHRY, CDR2 SYGVKD. CDR3 protein: CAISEADRAKNIQYF. The CDR3 DNA is TGTGCCATCAGTGAGGCGGACAGGGCCAAAAACATTCAGTACTTC.

The V and J genes are TRBV19 and TRBJ1-5; D unresolved. Germline CDR1 reads LNHDA; CDR2 reads SQIVND (reference sequence). Trimming shortened V by 5 bases and J by 5 bases, and 7 bases separated the two germline ends. This CDR3 is built from 12 residues. The CDR3 here is CASSAQYQPQHF. The CDR3 nucleotides are TGTGCCAGTAGTGCCCAATATCAGCCCCAGCATTTT. The variable domain in full, completed from reference TRBV19 and TRBJ1-5, reads DGGITQSPKYLFRKEGQNVTLSCEQNLNHDAMYWYRQDPGQGLRLIYYSQIVNDFQKGDIAEGYSVSREKKESFPLTVTSAQKNPTAFYLCASSAQYQPQHFGDGTRLSIL.

This clonotype occurred a few times. The V gene is TRBV6-5, the J gene TRBJ2-3; 10 positions agree with TRBD2. There are 18 residues in the CDR3. In germline, CDR1 is MNHEY, CDR2 SVGAGI. The junction had 12 bases not matched to a gene; V was cut back by 2 bases and J by 4 bases. CDR3 sequence (DNA): TGTGCCAGCAGTTACGGGCTAGCGGGGGTCTCCGGGGCAGATACGCAGTATTTT. Encoded protein: CASSYGLAGVSGADTQYF.

The CDR3: CSATSGGAYNEQFF. Written as DNA, the CDR3 is TGCAGTGCTACTAGCGGGGGGGCCTACAATGAGCAGTTCTTC. The chain is built from TRBV20-1 and TRBJ2-1; 12 positions agree with TRBD2. Germline assignment: CDR1 DFQATT and CDR2 SNEGSKA (reference sequence). The V segment lost 4 bases and the J segment 2 bases; nucleotides outside the gene matches: 0. The CDR3 contains 14 residues.

This chain links TRBV29-1 with TRBJ2-1; 9 bases map to TRBD2. The CDR3 extends over 14 amino acids. Trimming removed 4 bases from V and 3 bases from J; junction bases left unmatched: 4. Germline CDR1 SQVTM, CDR2 ANQGSEA. The CDR3 protein is CSVALAGSYNEQFF. Here the CDR3 DNA reads TGCAGCGTTGCTCTAGCGGGGAGCTACAATGAGCAGTTCTTC.

This clonotype was counted only a few times. The gene calls are TRBV20-1 and TRBJ2-5; 13 nucleotides match TRBD2. The V and J ends lost 3 bases and 6 bases, in that order; junction bases with no gene match: 4. This CDR3 contains 14 residues. Germline CDR1 reads DFQATT; CDR2 reads SNEGSKA (reference sequence). The CDR3 is CSARTGLAGQTQYF. The CDR3, as DNA: TGCAGTGCTAGGACGGGACTAGCGGGACAGACCCAGTACTTC.

Details on this clonotype: A much larger clone differs by one base, so this may be a read error. The chain links TRBV5-6 to TRBJ2-5; the D is unclear. The DNA end is a closer match to TRBJ2-7, so the J assignment may be wrong. The CDR3 totals 12 residues. Looked up from germline, CDR1 is SGHDT and CDR2 is YYEEEE. The CDR3 DNA sequence: TGTGCCAGCAACTTGTCGTACGCCGAGCAGTACTTC. Translating it yields CASNLSYAEQYF.

This clonotype came up many times. The chain joins TRBV7-3 to TRBJ2-1; no reliable D call. The CDR3 is made up of 12 amino acids. Looked up from germline, CDR1 is SGHTA and CDR2 is FQGTGA. V shed 4 bases and J shed 13 bases, with 14 bases lying between them. Written as DNA, the CDR3 is TGTGCCAGCAGCTCCTCGGGTTCTAACCAGTTCTTC. This codes for CASSSSGSNQFF.

This clonotype was counted many times. J is TRBJ2-5 and V is TRBV7-9; D call uncertain. Trimming removed 3 bases at V and 4 bases at J, with 3 bases between. This CDR3 is 11 amino acids long. CDR1 and CDR2 from the germline V gene are SEHNR and FQNEAQ (reference sequence). The CDR3 region has the DNA TGTGCCAGCAGCTTTACAGAGACCCAGTACTTC. This gives the protein CASSFTETQYF. The full variable domain, completed using reference TRBV7-9 and TRBJ2-5, is DTGVSQNPRHKITKRGQNVTFRCDPISEHNRLYWYRQTLGQGPEFLTYFQNEAQLEKSRLLSDRFSAERPKGSFSTLEIQRTEQGDSAMYLCASSFTETQYFGPGTRLLVL.

This clonotype appeared a few times. The J gene is TRBJ2-5, the V gene TRBV4-1; D is unclear. This CDR3 is 15 amino acids long. Germline values: CDR1 MGHRA, CDR2 YSYEKL. V lost 0 bases and J 7 bases, leaving 15 bases between the germline ends. The CDR3, as DNA: TGCGCCAGCAGCCAAGATCTGAACGTACTGACGACCCAGTACTTC. Its protein is CASSQDLNVLTTQYF.